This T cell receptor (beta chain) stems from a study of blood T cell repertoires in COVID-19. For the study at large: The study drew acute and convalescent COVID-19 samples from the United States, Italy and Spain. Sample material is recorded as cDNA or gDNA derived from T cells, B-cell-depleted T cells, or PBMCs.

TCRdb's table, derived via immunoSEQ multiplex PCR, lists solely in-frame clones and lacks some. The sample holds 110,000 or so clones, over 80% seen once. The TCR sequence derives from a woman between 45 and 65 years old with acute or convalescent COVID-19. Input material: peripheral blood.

The CDR3 nucleotides read TGTGCTAGTGGTTCTATACTGGGACAGGGGGCAGGGGATAGCAATCAGCCCCAGCATTTT. This codes for CASGSILGQGAGDSNQPQHF. The V gene is TRBV12-5, the J gene TRBJ1-5, with 12 bases identical to TRBD1. CDR3 length: 20 residues. After removal of 4 bases from V and 0 bases from J, the junction contained 13 bases not matched to a gene. Germline CDR1 is LGHNT and CDR2 is FRNRAP. Filled out from reference TRBV12-5 and TRBJ1-5, the complete variable domain reads DARVTQTPRHKVTEMGQEVTMRCQPILGHNTVFWYRQTMMQGLELLAYFRNRAPLDDSGMPKDRFSAEMPDATLATLKIQPSEPRDSAVYFCASGSILGQGAGDSNQPQHFGDGTRLSIL.